This T cell receptor beta chain was retrieved from a study of T cell responses to AZD1222 COVID-19 vaccine. Overall study: The analysis combined second doses at about 4 or about 12 weeks. Findings and caveats of the study: At 160-218 and 743-854, vaccine-associated CD4 TCRs were dominant, and they spanned spike. Repertoires were sampled only after the peak T cell response.

Germline V CDR1 and CDR2: KGHSH, LQKENI. V lost 5 bases to trimming and J lost 2 bases; unmatched junction nucleotides: 7. The CDR3 contains 15 residues. Assay: immunoSEQ multiplex PCR; the TCRdb copy retains only in-frame clones and omits some. The sample has 75,000 to 100,000 clones; more than 75% are singletons. Comment on this clone: Antigen unknown.

This clonotype was obtained from an adult in good health. The source material was peripheral blood, sampled on day 0 of AZD1222 vaccination. The chain is built from TRBV18 and TRBJ2-3, with 7 bases lining up with TRBD1. The CDR3 nucleotides read TGTGCCAGCTCAACAGACAGGGTTTACACAGATACGCAGTATTTT. It codes for CASSTDRVYTDTQYF.